The 20 T cell receptor beta chains listed next were all sequenced from one sample in a study of CD8 T cells in ankylosing spondylitis. MiXCR was run by TCRdb on the 5' RACE reads, yielding one entry per CDR3 protein. Here the sample spans fewer than 650,000 distinct CDR3 sequences, more than 9.5% being singletons. These TCRs' antigens remain unknown. Notes on the study in general: The study identified a TCR beta motif of 7 or 8 highly homologous variants that appeared characteristic of ankylosing spondylitis blood.

Sequenced sample: blood, either unsorted or a sorted T cell fraction (not recorded which). These receptors were obtained from a male donor with ankylosing spondylitis.

The V call is TRBV5-1, the J call TRBJ2-2, with D perhaps matching TRBD2 (6 bases). The V gene lost 4 bases and the J gene lost 3 bases, with 13 bases spanning the gap. Germline CDR1 and CDR2: SGHRS and YFSETQ. This CDR3 is built from 15 residues. CDR3 DNA: TGCGCCAGCAGCCGGGACTTCCAATACACCGGGGAGCTGTTTTTT. It is translated as CASSRDFQYTGELFF.

As regards this clonotype: A read error may account for a junction end that differs from germline. The chain has TRBV24-1 and TRBJ2-2, with TRBD1 as a possible D gene (6 bases). This CDR3 spans 15 amino acids. In germline, CDR1 is KGHDR, CDR2 SFDVKD. The CDR3 is CATSDFARDTGEPFF. The DNA for the CDR3 is TGTGCCACCAGTGATTTTGCCAGGGACACCGGGGAGCCGTTTTTT.

The chain links TRBV7-8 to TRBJ1-3, with a tentative D call TRBD1 (6 bases). Germline V CDR1 and CDR2: SGHVS, FQNEAQ. The CDR3 sequence is 17 residues long. V was cut by 5 bases and J by 4 bases, with 21 bases left in between. This CDR3 reads CASSPRGRGFGGNTIYF. The CDR3 nucleotides read TGTGCCAGCAGCCCTAGGGGCAGGGGATTTGGCGGAAACACCATATATTTT.

This clonotype was seen more than once but under ten times. V usage is TRBV5-4 and J usage is TRBJ2-7, with D possibly TRBD1 on 6 matching bases. In germline, CDR1 is SGHNT, CDR2 YYREEE (reference sequence). The V end was cut by 0 bases, the J end by 3 bases, with 10 bases between. The CDR3 sequence is 14 residues long. CDR3 region: CASSLATGLYEQYF. The CDR3 nucleotides are TGTGCCAGCAGCTTGGCGACAGGTCTCTACGAGCAGTACTTC.

The chain joins TRBV29-1 to TRBJ1-4; a possible D gene is TRBD1 (6 bases). Between the trimmed V and J ends, which lost 7 bases and 4 bases, there was a span of 13 bases. The CDR3 covers 13 residues. Germline loops: CDR1 SQVTM, CDR2 ANQGSEA. Here the CDR3 DNA reads TGCAGCGCCGGAGGGGGTAATAATGAAAAACTGTTTTTT. The encoded protein is CSAGGGNNEKLFF.

V and J are TRBV2 and TRBJ1-5; 7 bases agree with TRBD1. This CDR3 comprises 13 residues. V gave up 10 bases and J gave up 7 bases; unmatched junction bases: 10. CDR1 and CDR2 (germline): SNHLY, FYNNEI. The CDR3 DNA is TGTGCCACCAGGGGGGGGAACGACCAGCCCCAGCATTTT. It translates to CATRGGNDQPQHF. Supplemented by reference TRBV2 and TRBJ1-5, the full variable domain reads EPEVTQTPSHQVTQMGQEVILRCVPISNHLYFYWYRQILGQKVEFLVSFYNNEISEKSEIFDDQFSVERPDGSNFTLKIRSTKLEDSAMYFCATRGGNDQPQHFGDGTRLSIL.

This clonotype has more than one count but fewer than ten. The chain combines TRBV7-9 with TRBJ2-6, with 7 bases matching TRBD1. The length of the CDR3 is 15 residues. Germline V gene sequence: CDR1 SEHNR, CDR2 FQNEAQ (reference sequence). V trimming: 5 bases; J trimming: 4 bases; junction bases outside the gene matches: 5. CDR3 in amino acids: CASSPTGAGANVLTF. The CDR3 DNA is TGTGCCAGCAGCCCCACAGGGGCAGGGGCCAACGTCCTGACTTTC.

In its sample, this clonotype was seen many times. The rearrangement uses TRBV2 and TRBJ2-1; D is ambiguous. This CDR3 comprises 15 residues. The V gene lost 0 bases and the J gene lost 7 bases, with 13 bases spanning the gap. The germline V gene has CDR1 SNHLY and CDR2 FYNNEI. CDR3 DNA: TGTGCCAGCAGTGAAGCTTCACCCCATAGAAATGAGCAGTTCTTC. As protein: CASSEASPHRNEQFF.

There are many counts of this clonotype. V and J are TRBV24-1 and TRBJ2-1, with TRBD1 identical over 7 bases. CDR1 and CDR2 from the germline V gene are KGHDR and SFDVKD. The CDR3 length is 14 residues. V trimming: 9 bases; J trimming: 3 bases; junction bases outside the gene matches: 7. The CDR3 DNA reads as TGTGCCACCTCGGTGGGACAGTTCTACAATGAGCAGTTCTTC. The encoded protein is CATSVGQFYNEQFF.

The genes are TRBV3-1 and TRBJ2-1; 10 bases are a match to TRBD2. The CDR3 extends over 18 amino acids. CDR1 is LGHDT and CDR2 is YNNKEL in the germline V gene (reference sequence). The trim removed 2 bases at V and 4 bases at J, leaving 11 bases unmatched. The CDR3 nucleotides read TGTGCCAGCAGCCAACAAGCGCCAGGACTAGCGGTGTACAATGAGCAGTTCTTC. Amino acids: CASSQQAPGLAVYNEQFF.

This sequence joins TRBV10-3 and TRBJ1-2, with D unclear. This CDR3 comprises 11 residues. Germline loops: CDR1 ENHRY, CDR2 SYGVKD. V shed 8 bases and J shed 7 bases, with 11 bases lying between them. The CDR3 reads CAIAVQGGYTF. Here the CDR3 DNA reads TGTGCCATCGCAGTACAAGGTGGCTACACCTTC.

The chain recombines TRBV18 with TRBJ2-2; D possibly corresponds to TRBD2 (6 bases). V lost 6 bases, J lost 0 bases, and 14 bases lay in between. There are 16 residues in the CDR3. Germline V CDR1 and CDR2: KGHSH, LQKENI. The CDR3 DNA reads as TGTGCCAGCTCGGAATCCGGGACTGCGAACACCGGGGAGCTGTTTTTT. This gives the protein CASSESGTANTGELFF.

This chain joins TRBV7-2 and TRBJ1-1; D is uncertain. Germline CDR1 is SGHTA and CDR2 is FQGNSA. V was trimmed by 3 bases and J by 4 bases, leaving 9 bases between them. The CDR3 spans 13 residues. CDR3: CASSFRRGTEAFF. CDR3 in DNA: TGTGCCAGCAGCTTCCGACGTGGCACTGAAGCTTTCTTT.

The J gene is TRBJ2-7, the V gene TRBV29-1; 7 positions agree with TRBD2. This CDR3 spans 15 amino acids. Germline V CDR1 and CDR2: SQVTM, ANQGSEA. V was pared by 6 bases and J by 0 bases, with 11 bases of the junction left unmatched. The CDR3 is CSVLYWGGSSYEQYF. The CDR3 bases are TGCAGCGTACTCTATTGGGGGGGATCCTCCTACGAGCAGTACTTC.

In this sample, this clonotype turned up many times. V and J are TRBV5-1 and TRBJ2-1; no clear D gene. The CDR3 length is 13 residues. Between the trimmed V and J ends, which lost 1 base and 5 bases, there was a span of 7 bases. Germline V gene data show CDR1 as SGHRS and CDR2 as YFSETQ. The CDR3 reads CASSLFSNNEQFF. CDR3 nucleotide sequence: TGCGCCAGCAGCTTGTTCAGCAACAATGAGCAGTTCTTC.

This clonotype was seen a few times. The chain has TRBV5-5 and TRBJ1-6; D perhaps matches TRBD1 (5 bases). Germline lookup yields CDR1 SGHKS and CDR2 YYEKEE (reference sequence). The germline V and J ends were trimmed by 3 bases and 5 bases, with 12 bases remaining between them. The CDR3 covers 15 residues. The CDR3 is CASSSKQGNNSPLHF. CDR3 DNA: TGTGCCAGCAGCTCCAAGCAGGGAAATAATTCACCCCTCCACTTT.

This clonotype was observed a few times. The chain combines TRBV5-1 with TRBJ2-1, with D hard to call. Germline-derived CDR1 and CDR2 are SGHRS and YFSETQ. The CDR3 extends over 15 amino acids. V gave up 0 bases and J gave up 4 bases, with 11 bases separating them. As DNA, the CDR3 is TGCGCCAGCAGCTTGGATGGACCTAGATACAATGAGCAGTTCTTC. This encodes CASSLDGPRYNEQFF.

This clonotype was found a few times. The chain couples TRBV6-6 to TRBJ1-6; D not certain. Trimming cost V 2 bases and J 8 bases, with 7 bases left between them. The CDR3 contains 13 residues. From germline, CDR1 is MNHNY and CDR2 SVGAGI (reference sequence). CDR3 residues: CASSYGPDSPLHF. CDR3 DNA sequence: TGTGCCAGCAGTTACGGTCCGGATTCACCCCTCCACTTT.

This clonotype was detected only a few times. The genes are TRBV11-2 and TRBJ2-1; no reliable D call. V was trimmed by 5 bases and J by 12 bases, leaving 14 bases between them. CDR3 length: 12 residues. Germline V gene sequence: CDR1 SGHAT, CDR2 FQNNGV. CDR3 sequence reads: CASSRVNERQFF. CDR3 DNA: TGTGCCAGCAGCCGAGTTAATGAGCGGCAGTTCTTC.

This chain connects TRBV4-1 to TRBJ1-1; D is uncertain. This CDR3 spans 15 amino acids. V was trimmed by 2 bases and J by 3 bases, leaving 13 bases between them. Germline V gene lookup returns CDR1 MGHRA and CDR2 YSYEKL. The CDR3 protein is CASSQPVRRDTEAFF. CDR3 nucleotide sequence: TGCGCCAGCAGCCAACCGGTAAGGAGAGACACTGAAGCTTTCTTT.